A selection of T cell receptor beta chains follows, all from one sample in a study of blood T cell repertoires in COVID-19. Libraries were prepared by immunoSEQ multiplex PCR; TCRdb keeps only in-frame clonotypes and omits some of them. The table shows just over 300,000 clones, with around 90% occurring only once. What was sequenced was PBMCs or T cells enriched from blood (not recorded which). These receptors came from a woman aged 18-35 years with acute COVID-19. CDR3s include the opening cysteine and the closing phenylalanine or tryptophan. Fields, in order: CDR3 DNA, CDR3 protein, J gene, clone size, V gene, D gene. The D gene is left open where the match is weak. Rows give clone size only sometimes, using once, few, many, or a class for an expanded clone.

CDR3 DNA: TGTGCCAGCAGCCTTTCTAGCGGGAGGGACACCGGGGAGCTGTTTTTT
CDR3 protein: CASSLSSGRDTGELFF
J gene: TRBJ2-2
clone size: .
V gene: TRBV3-1/TRBV3-2
D gene: TRBD2

CDR3 DNA: TGTGCCAGCAGAGCGGGACTAGCAGAATACGAGCAGTACTTC
CDR3 protein: CASRAGLAEYEQYF
J gene: TRBJ2-7
clone size: .
V gene: TRBV28
D gene: TRBD2

CDR3 DNA: TGTGCCAGCAGTGACTGGCCAGGGGGTTGGGTAGTGAACACTGAAGCTTTCTTT
CDR3 protein: CASSDWPGGWVVNTEAFF
J gene: TRBJ1-1
clone size: .
V gene: TRBV2
D gene: TRBD1

CDR3 DNA: TGTGCCAGCAGTGACTGGGACTCCCGTCGTCCCAATGAGCAGTTCTTC
CDR3 protein: CASSDWDSRRPNEQFF
J gene: TRBJ2-1
clone size: .
V gene: TRBV6-4
D gene: .

CDR3 DNA: TGTGCCAGCAGCTCTCCCGGGACAGCTTACGAGCAGTACTTC
CDR3 protein: CASSSPGTAYEQYF
J gene: TRBJ2-7
clone size: .
V gene: TRBV7-9
D gene: TRBD1

CDR3 DNA: TGCGCCAGCGGGACAGTGGACTCCGGCGGCGAGCAGTACTTC
CDR3 protein: CASGTVDSGGEQYF
J gene: TRBJ2-7
clone size: .
V gene: TRBV5-1
D gene: TRBD1

CDR3 DNA: TGTGCCAGCAGTCCAAATCCGCACCGTGGGGGGGAGCAGTACTTC
CDR3 protein: CASSPNPHRGGEQYF
J gene: TRBJ2-7
clone size: few
V gene: TRBV27
D gene: .

CDR3 DNA: TGTGCCAGTAGTCCGGGACAGAACTACGAGCAGTACTTC
CDR3 protein: CASSPGQNYEQYF
J gene: TRBJ2-7
clone size: .
V gene: TRBV19
D gene: TRBD1

CDR3 DNA: TGCGCCAGCAGCTTGTCAGCCAGGTACTCTGGAAACACCATATATTTT
CDR3 protein: CASSLSARYSGNTIYF
J gene: TRBJ1-3
clone size: .
V gene: TRBV5-1
D gene: .

CDR3 DNA: TGCAGTGCTAGTGAACTGCTCGATACGCAGTATTTT
CDR3 protein: CSASELLDTQYF
J gene: TRBJ2-3
clone size: .
V gene: TRBV20-1
D gene: .

CDR3 DNA: TGTGCCAGCAGTTTCTCGGCGGGAGGTACGACGCAGTATTTT
CDR3 protein: CASSFSAGGTTQYF
J gene: TRBJ2-3
clone size: few
V gene: TRBV28
D gene: TRBD2

CDR3 DNA: TGTGCCAGCAGCCAGGTCCCCCCGGGACTAGCGGGAGAAACCCTTTACGAGCAGTTCTTC
CDR3 protein: CASSQVPPGLAGETLYEQFF
J gene: TRBJ2-1
clone size: .
V gene: TRBV4-2
D gene: TRBD2

CDR3 DNA: TGTGCCAGCAGTTACAGGGGCGCAGATAAGCCCCAGCATTTT
CDR3 protein: CASSYRGADKPQHF
J gene: TRBJ1-5
clone size: .
V gene: TRBV6-5
D gene: .

CDR3 DNA: TGTGCCAGCACCATCGACAGCTCTGGAAACACCATATATTTT
CDR3 protein: CASTIDSSGNTIYF
J gene: TRBJ1-3
clone size: .
V gene: TRBV28
D gene: .

CDR3 DNA: TGTGCCAGCAGCCAAGGGATAGCGGGAGAGTACAATGAGCAGTTCTTC
CDR3 protein: CASSQGIAGEYNEQFF
J gene: TRBJ2-1
clone size: .
V gene: TRBV3-1/TRBV3-2
D gene: TRBD2

CDR3 DNA: TGTGCCAGCAGCCCTGACAGGGGCGGGGGCTACACCTTC
CDR3 protein: CASSPDRGGGYTF
J gene: TRBJ1-2
clone size: .
V gene: TRBV11-2
D gene: TRBD1

CDR3 DNA: TGTGCCAGCAGTGAAGTGGCAGGATACGAGCAGTACTTC
CDR3 protein: CASSEVAGYEQYF
J gene: TRBJ2-7
clone size: .
V gene: TRBV6-1
D gene: .

CDR3 DNA: TGCAGCGTTGAAGGTGGAGATGGCTACACCTTC
CDR3 protein: CSVEGGDGYTF
J gene: TRBJ1-2
clone size: once
V gene: TRBV29-1
D gene: .

CDR3 DNA: TGTGCCAGCAGTTATTTGAGCACTGAAGCTTTCTTT
CDR3 protein: CASSYLSTEAFF
J gene: TRBJ1-1
clone size: .
V gene: TRBV6-6
D gene: .

CDR3 DNA: TGTGCCAGCAGTGTCGTTTTAGAAAAACTGTTTTTT
CDR3 protein: CASSVVLEKLFF
J gene: TRBJ1-4
clone size: .
V gene: TRBV2
D gene: .

CDR3 DNA: TGCGCCAGCAGCTTGGCCGGGACTAGTAGCATTCAGTACTTC
CDR3 protein: CASSLAGTSSIQYF
J gene: TRBJ2-4
clone size: .
V gene: TRBV5-1
D gene: TRBD2

CDR3 DNA: TGTGCCAGCAGAGACACCTTTGCGGATACGCAGTATTTT
CDR3 protein: CASRDTFADTQYF
J gene: TRBJ2-3
clone size: .
V gene: TRBV7-3
D gene: .

CDR3 DNA: TGTGCCAGCAGTTTACCGGAGGGGAGGGGCGAGCAGTACTTC
CDR3 protein: CASSLPEGRGEQYF
J gene: TRBJ2-7
clone size: .
V gene: TRBV27
D gene: TRBD2

CDR3 DNA: TGCGCCAGCAGCTTTGAGACAGGGAGTAGGTTCTTC
CDR3 protein: CASSFETGSRFF
J gene: TRBJ2-1
clone size: .
V gene: TRBV5-1
D gene: TRBD1

CDR3 DNA: TGCAGTGCTGGTGGGGCCTCTAATTCACCCCTCCACTTT
CDR3 protein: CSAGGASNSPLHF
J gene: TRBJ1-6
clone size: .
V gene: TRBV20-1
D gene: .

CDR3 DNA: TGTGCCAGCAGCTTATCGCGCCTAAATAGCAATCAGCCCCAGCATTTT
CDR3 protein: CASSLSRLNSNQPQHF
J gene: TRBJ1-5
clone size: few
V gene: TRBV7-9
D gene: .

CDR3 DNA: TGTGCCAGCAATCAGGGACAGATCAACACTGAAGCTTTCTTT
CDR3 protein: CASNQGQINTEAFF
J gene: TRBJ1-1
clone size: .
V gene: TRBV9
D gene: TRBD1

CDR3 DNA: TGTGCCAGCAGCTCCCGTCCCGGGGGGTCATTTTACGAGCAGTACTTC
CDR3 protein: CASSSRPGGSFYEQYF
J gene: TRBJ2-7
clone size: .
V gene: TRBV7-8
D gene: TRBD2

CDR3 DNA: TGTGCTAGTGGTTTGGGACAGGGGGCTGAAGCTTTCTTT
CDR3 protein: CASGLGQGAEAFF
J gene: TRBJ1-1
clone size: .
V gene: TRBV12-5
D gene: TRBD1

CDR3 DNA: TGTGCCAGCAGCGTAGCCGGGGGGGGAAGCAACGAGCAGTACTTC
CDR3 protein: CASSVAGGGSNEQYF
J gene: TRBJ2-7
clone size: .
V gene: TRBV9
D gene: TRBD2

CDR3 DNA: TGCGCCAGCAGCTGGACAGGGGTTGATGGCTACACCTTC
CDR3 protein: CASSWTGVDGYTF
J gene: TRBJ1-2
clone size: once
V gene: TRBV4-1
D gene: TRBD1

CDR3 DNA: TGTGCCAGCAGTTCCCCCGTCAGGGGAAAGTCGAGTTCACCCCTCCACTTT
CDR3 protein: CASSSPVRGKSSSPLHF
J gene: TRBJ1-6
clone size: .
V gene: TRBV27
D gene: .

CDR3 DNA: TGTGCCAGCAGGGGGAGGACTGTCACAGATACGCAGTATTTT
CDR3 protein: CASRGRTVTDTQYF
J gene: TRBJ2-3
clone size: once
V gene: TRBV9
D gene: .

CDR3 DNA: TGTGCCACCAGCAGAGCCGGCACCGGGACTAGCTCCTACAATGAGCAGTTCTTC
CDR3 protein: CATSRAGTGTSSYNEQFF
J gene: TRBJ2-1
clone size: .
V gene: TRBV15
D gene: TRBD2

CDR3 DNA: TGTGCCAGCAGCCAATATGTCCAAGAGACCCAGTACTTC
CDR3 protein: CASSQYVQETQYF
J gene: TRBJ2-5
clone size: .
V gene: TRBV3-1/TRBV3-2
D gene: .

CDR3 DNA: TGTGCCAGCAATCCCGGACAGGGGGGCACAGATACGCAGTATTTT
CDR3 protein: CASNPGQGGTDTQYF
J gene: TRBJ2-3
clone size: .
V gene: TRBV28
D gene: TRBD1

CDR3 DNA: TGTGCCAGCAGCTCCTATGTGGAGCCGCCGCCCTATGGCTACACCTTC
CDR3 protein: CASSSYVEPPPYGYTF
J gene: TRBJ1-2
clone size: .
V gene: TRBV11-2
D gene: .

CDR3 DNA: TGTGCCAGCAGGCGGGACCTCTTAGGGGGCTACACCTTC
CDR3 protein: CASRRDLLGGYTF
J gene: TRBJ1-2
clone size: .
V gene: TRBV6-5
D gene: .

CDR3 DNA: TGTGCCAGCAGCCAAGCGCGGGGAGTCGGGATGGTGGAAGGCTACACCTTC
CDR3 protein: CASSQARGVGMVEGYTF
J gene: TRBJ1-2
clone size: .
V gene: TRBV3-1/TRBV3-2
D gene: .

CDR3 DNA: TGTGCCAGCAGTTACTCGACGGCAGGGGCGAGCACAGATACGCAGTATTTT
CDR3 protein: CASSYSTAGASTDTQYF
J gene: TRBJ2-3
clone size: .
V gene: TRBV6-2/TRBV6-3
D gene: .

CDR3 DNA: TGTGCCAGCAGCGTACTAGGAGAGACCGGGGAGCTGTTTTTT
CDR3 protein: CASSVLGETGELFF
J gene: TRBJ2-2
clone size: .
V gene: TRBV9
D gene: .

CDR3 DNA: TGCGCCAGCAGCTTGGATCTAGCGGGAGGGCTGCTCAATGAGCAGTTCTTC
CDR3 protein: CASSLDLAGGLLNEQFF
J gene: TRBJ2-1
clone size: .
V gene: TRBV5-1
D gene: TRBD2

CDR3 DNA: TGTGCCAGCAGCGCCGGATACAGGGGCAACACCGGGGAGCTGTTTTTT
CDR3 protein: CASSAGYRGNTGELFF
J gene: TRBJ2-2
clone size: .
V gene: TRBV7-3
D gene: TRBD1

CDR3 DNA: TGTGCCAGCACCAGGTCGACCATTCAGTACTTC
CDR3 protein: CASTRSTIQYF
J gene: TRBJ2-4
clone size: .
V gene: TRBV28
D gene: .

CDR3 DNA: TGTGCCAGCAGTTTCGTGCTGGGACAGGGGAACACCGGGGAGCTGTTTTTT
CDR3 protein: CASSFVLGQGNTGELFF
J gene: TRBJ2-2
clone size: .
V gene: TRBV28
D gene: TRBD1

CDR3 DNA: TGTGCCAGCAGTCCCCTCGACAGGGGGAACACCGGGGAGCTGTTTTTT
CDR3 protein: CASSPLDRGNTGELFF
J gene: TRBJ2-2
clone size: few
V gene: TRBV6-4
D gene: TRBD1

CDR3 DNA: TGCAGCGCCAAAGGGCGGGAGGGCCTTTCGGTATACAATGAGCAGTTCTTC
CDR3 protein: CSAKGREGLSVYNEQFF
J gene: TRBJ2-1
clone size: .
V gene: TRBV29-1
D gene: TRBD2

CDR3 DNA: TGTGCCACCAGTGATTTTGGGGGCCGCGAGCAGTACTTC
CDR3 protein: CATSDFGGREQYF
J gene: TRBJ2-7
clone size: few
V gene: TRBV24-1
D gene: .

CDR3 DNA: TGCGCCAGCAGCTCCGGGGACAGGGGGGGTGTAGAGACCCAGTACTTC
CDR3 protein: CASSSGDRGGVETQYF
J gene: TRBJ2-5
clone size: .
V gene: TRBV5-1
D gene: TRBD1

CDR3 DNA: TGCAGCGTTGGGGAAGACAGGGGAGATTTCACTGAAGCTTTCTTT
CDR3 protein: CSVGEDRGDFTEAFF
J gene: TRBJ1-1
clone size: .
V gene: TRBV29-1
D gene: TRBD1

CDR3 DNA: TGTGCCAGCAGCGTAGTAGGACAGGGGGAGACCCAGTACTTC
CDR3 protein: CASSVVGQGETQYF
J gene: TRBJ2-5
clone size: few
V gene: TRBV9
D gene: TRBD1

CDR3 DNA: TGTGCCAGCAGCCCCCGGACAGGGAGAACAACTAATGAAAAACTGTTTTTT
CDR3 protein: CASSPRTGRTTNEKLFF
J gene: TRBJ1-4
clone size: once
V gene: TRBV11-3
D gene: TRBD1

CDR3 DNA: TGCGCCAGCAGCTCGGCCCTGGGACAGGGAAGCAGTAGGCGCTACACCTTC
CDR3 protein: CASSSALGQGSSRRYTF
J gene: TRBJ1-2
clone size: .
V gene: TRBV5-1
D gene: TRBD1

CDR3 DNA: TGTGCCAGCAGCCCTGGACTAGCCCCAGATACGCAGTATTTT
CDR3 protein: CASSPGLAPDTQYF
J gene: TRBJ2-3
clone size: few
V gene: TRBV11-2
D gene: TRBD2

CDR3 DNA: TGTGCCAGCAGAGCTACCTGGACAGTCCATGAGCAGTTCTTC
CDR3 protein: CASRATWTVHEQFF
J gene: TRBJ2-1
clone size: once
V gene: TRBV6-5
D gene: .

CDR3 DNA: TGTGCCAGCTCTCTAGTGGTCACTGAAGCTTTCTTT
CDR3 protein: CASSLVVTEAFF
J gene: TRBJ1-1
clone size: .
V gene: TRBV6-5
D gene: .